These 19 T cell receptor beta chains were all obtained from the same sample, sequenced in a study of blood T cell repertoires in COVID-19. Profiling relied on immunoSEQ multiplex PCR, and the TCRdb table lists in-frame clones only, not all of them. Of roughly 80,000 clones listed, roughly 80% are singletons. Sequencing was carried out using peripheral blood. These TCRs come from a human donor in a cohort sampled during active COVID-19.

The chain couples TRBV4-1 to TRBJ1-6; 7 nucleotides match TRBD1. Germline trimming cut 3 bases from V and 7 bases from J; bases unmatched to any gene: 6. CDR3 length: 15 residues. Germline V CDR1 and CDR2: MGHRA, YSYEKL. CDR3 coding DNA: TGCGCCAGCAGCCAGAGGGGGACAGAAAATTCACCCCTCCACTTT. It is translated as CASSQRGTENSPLHF.

The chain links TRBV29-1 to TRBJ2-7; D gene uncertain. This CDR3 region has 11 residues. Germline values: CDR1 SQVTM, CDR2 ANQGSEA. The V and J ends lost 4 bases and 3 bases respectively, with 7 bases between them. The CDR3: CSVASGYEQYF. The CDR3 DNA reads as TGCAGCGTTGCGTCAGGCTACGAGCAGTACTTC.

The rearrangement joins TRBV6-6 to TRBJ2-2; 7 bases are shared with TRBD2. V gave up 5 bases and J gave up 5 bases; unmatched junction bases: 17. Germline V gene sequence: CDR1 MNHNY, CDR2 SVGAGI (reference sequence). The CDR3 has 18 amino acids. The CDR3 protein is CASSRTPLAGVNTGELFF. CDR3 sequence (DNA): TGTGCCAGCAGTCGAACTCCTCTTGCGGGAGTAAATACCGGGGAGCTGTTTTTT.

This chain uses TRBV30 with TRBJ1-2, with 7 bases that match TRBD1. Trimming removed 1 base from V and 7 bases from J; junction bases left unmatched: 6. Germline values: CDR1 GTSNPN, CDR2 SVGIG (reference sequence). This CDR3 is built from 13 residues. The CDR3: CAWSGQGGGGYTF. The CDR3 DNA reads TGTGCCTGGAGTGGGCAGGGGGGAGGTGGCTACACCTTC.

The chain couples TRBV9 to TRBJ2-7, with D hard to call. V lost 4 bases, J lost 5 bases, and 13 bases lay in between. This CDR3 has 13 residues. Germline CDR1 reads SGDLS; CDR2 reads YYNGEE. CDR3: CASSPPSTNEQYF. CDR3 sequence (DNA): TGTGCCAGCAGCCCCCCCAGTACGAACGAGCAGTACTTC.

The chain uses TRBV5-1 and TRBJ1-1; unclear D gene. With 1 base removed from V and 0 bases from J, the gap between germline ends came to 4 bases. The germline V gene encodes CDR1 SGHRS and CDR2 YFSETQ. The CDR3 totals 13 residues. DNA of the CDR3: TGCGCCAGCAGCTTGACGGTGAACACTGAAGCTTTCTTT. This translates into CASSLTVNTEAFF.

This clone has just one count. The chain uses TRBV25-1 and TRBJ2-1; no reliable D call. This CDR3 contains 12 residues. Germline V gives CDR1 MGHDK, CDR2 SYGVNS. Trimming stripped 6 bases from V and 10 bases from J, with 13 bases between. The CDR3 region is CASSPNRGEQFF. DNA of the CDR3: TGTGCCAGCAGCCCCAATCGAGGCGAGCAGTTCTTC.

The gene calls are TRBV6-1 and TRBJ1-2; TRBD1 matches 8 bases. This CDR3 is built from 16 residues. V shed 4 bases, J shed 5 bases, and the junction held 12 bases outside the gene matches. From germline, CDR1 is MNHNS and CDR2 SASEGT. The CDR3 is CASSVIGGGQAYGYTF. The CDR3 DNA reads as TGTGCCAGCAGTGTAATTGGGGGGGGACAGGCGTATGGCTACACCTTC.

In DNA form, the CDR3 reads TGTGCCAGCAGTTACCGAGACAGGAACACAGATACGCAGTATTTT. Protein product: CASSYRDRNTDTQYF. V gene TRBV6-5 combines with J gene TRBJ2-3, with D tentatively TRBD1 (6 bases). The CDR3 has 15 amino acids. Germline V CDR1 and CDR2: MNHEY, SVGAGI. V lost 2 bases, J lost 2 bases, and 11 bases lay in between.

Turning to this clone: This specimen includes other DNA sequences encoding the same CDR3. The chain has TRBV19 and TRBJ1-2; D gene unclear. Germline values: CDR1 LNHDA, CDR2 SQIVND (reference sequence). The V end lost 0 bases, the J end lost 1 base, and 6 bases lay between the germline ends. The CDR3 contains 14 residues. In nucleotides, the CDR3 is TGTGCCAGTAGTATAGATCGGGGTAACTATGGCTACACCTTC. It encodes CASSIDRGNYGYTF.

The chain joins TRBV29-1 to TRBJ1-2, with 8 bases aligning to TRBD1. This CDR3 has 12 amino acids. The trim removed 3 bases at V and 11 bases at J, leaving 8 bases unmatched. Germline V gives CDR1 SQVTM, CDR2 ANQGSEA. The CDR3 here is CSVDFTGGRYTF. CDR3 nucleotides: TGCAGCGTTGATTTTACAGGGGGACGTTACACCTTC. Combining the CDR3 with reference TRBV29-1 and TRBJ1-2 gives the whole variable domain SAVISQKPSRDICQRGTSLTIQCQVDSQVTMMFWYRQQPGQSLTLIATANQGSEATYESGFVIDKFPISRPNLTFSTLTVSNMSPEDSSIYLCSVDFTGGRYTFGSGTRLTVV.

CDR3 sequence (DNA): TGTGCCAGCAGCTCCGGGACTAGCGGGAGTAGGGCAGATACGCAGTATTTT. Its translation: CASSSGTSGSRADTQYF. This sequence joins TRBV7-6 and TRBJ2-3; TRBD2 agrees at 14 bases. Germline-derived CDR1 and CDR2 are SGHVS and FNYEAQ. Trimming took 4 bases from V and 4 from J; bases not matched to a gene: 7. The CDR3 spans 17 residues.

This chain uses TRBV15 with TRBJ2-7, with 10 bases that match TRBD1. The CDR3 is made up of 15 amino acids. Germline CDR1 LNHNV, CDR2 YYDKDF (reference sequence). V dropped 1 base and J dropped 2; count of bases not matched to a gene: 2. CDR3 region: CATSRGDRGAYEQYF. CDR3 nucleotides: TGTGCCACCAGCAGAGGGGACAGGGGAGCCTACGAGCAGTACTTC.

This clone was counted a single time. V is TRBV18 and J is TRBJ1-3; 8 bases line up with TRBD1. The CDR3 loop spans 16 amino acids. Germline V gives CDR1 KGHSH, CDR2 LQKENI. The V segment lost 3 bases and the J segment 4 bases; nucleotides outside the gene matches: 8. The CDR3 DNA reads TGTGCCAGCTCACCGCTCCGGACAGGGACGGGAAACACCATATATTTT. It codes for CASSPLRTGTGNTIYF.

V and J are TRBV12-3 or TRBV12-4 and TRBJ1-2, with no clear D. The V end was cut by 6 bases, the J end by 5 bases, with 10 bases between. The CDR3 extends over 12 amino acids. DNA for the CDR3: TGTGCCAGCAGGCCATGGCAATATGGCTACACCTTC. Its protein is CASRPWQYGYTF.

J is TRBJ2-5 and V is TRBV7-3, with D possibly being TRBD2 (5 bases). The CDR3 sequence is 13 residues long. Trimming removed 5 bases from V and 2 bases from J, with 9 bases in between. Germline V CDR1 and CDR2: SGHTA, FQGTGA. The CDR3 DNA is TGTGCCAGCAGCCGGGGAGATCAAGAGACCCAGTACTTC. This encodes CASSRGDQETQYF.

The V and J genes are TRBV5-1 and TRBJ2-2; TRBD2 matches 10 bases. With V trimmed by 2 bases and J by 4 bases, 8 bases remained unmatched. The germline gives CDR1 SGHRS, CDR2 YFSETQ. CDR3 length: 17 amino acids. CDR3 sequence reads: CASSFAASGSFTGELFF. The CDR3, as DNA: TGCGCCAGCAGCTTCGCCGCTAGCGGGAGTTTCACCGGGGAGCTGTTTTTT.

This clone was observed a single time. J is TRBJ2-3 and V is TRBV5-4; TRBD1 aligns across 8 bases. Germline CDR1 SGHNT, CDR2 YYREEE (reference sequence). J was trimmed by 7 bases and V by 4 bases; bases with no gene match: 11. The CDR3 has 15 residues. CDR3 sequence reads: CASSPGGRDQHTQYF. The CDR3 DNA sequence: TGTGCCAGCAGCCCAGGGGGCAGGGACCAGCATACGCAGTATTTT.

The chain couples TRBV5-4 to TRBJ2-3, with no clear D. The CDR3 consists of 14 residues. Germline V CDR1 and CDR2: SGHNT, YYREEE (reference sequence). Trimming pared 0 bases from V and 4 bases from J, leaving 9 bases between. The CDR3 region has the DNA TGTGCCAGCAGCTTGGGGCTAGTTGCAGATACGCAGTATTTT. Translation gives CASSLGLVADTQYF. The full variable domain, in which reference TRBV5-4 and TRBJ2-3 provide the parts outside the CDR3, is ETGVTQSPTHLIKTRGQQVTLRCSSQSGHNTVSWYQQALGQGPQFIFQYYREEENGRGNFPPRFSGLQFPNYSSELNVNALELDDSALYLCASSLGLVADTQYFGPGTRLTVL.